This paragraph covers one T cell receptor beta chain sequence. This sample stems from a study of blood T cell repertoires in COVID-19. Study-level background: T cells, B-cell-depleted T cells, or PBMCs supplied cDNA or gDNA.

TCRdb's copy holds only in-frame clones and misses some; the assay was immunoSEQ multiplex PCR. The sample lists about 130,000 clones, roughly 86% occurring once. In germline, CDR1 is SGHVS, CDR2 FQNEAQ. The ends were cut back, 1 base at V and 0 bases at J, with 7 bases in the middle. The CDR3 has 15 amino acids. Sample: peripheral blood. The rearrangement joins TRBV7-8 to TRBJ1-5; no definite D call. The sequence derives from an older woman with acute or convalescent COVID-19. This chain's CDR3 is CASSLERDSNQPQHF. For the CDR3, the DNA is TGTGCCAGCAGCTTAGAGAGGGATAGCAATCAGCCCCAGCATTTT.